A single sample is the source of the 12 T cell receptor beta chains below, sequenced in a study of cytomegalovirus exposure and HLA in healthy donors. PCR amplification relied on 60 Vbeta primers (plus 13 Jbeta primers). Only in-frame clones appear in the TCRdb table, and some are missing; sequencing was by immunoSEQ multiplex PCR. The table includes fewer than 200,000 clones, less than 85% detected once. Sequenced material: PBMCs. The receptors were gathered from a man aged 60 to 75 in good health and CMV-seronegative.

The rearrangement links TRBV25-1 to TRBJ1-3; D gene unclear. The CDR3 loop spans 16 amino acids. Trimming took 1 base from V and 3 from J, leaving 13 bases between them. Germline V gives CDR1 MGHDK, CDR2 SYGVNS. The CDR3 DNA reads TGTGCCAGCAGTGAATTACTCGCGACACATGGAAACACCATATATTTT. Translated: CASSELLATHGNTIYF. Using reference TRBV25-1 and TRBJ1-3 for the parts outside the CDR3, the full variable domain is EADIYQTPRYLVIGTGKKITLECSQTMGHDKMYWYQQDPGMELHLIHYSYGVNSTEKGDLSSESTVSRIRTEHFPLTLESARPSHTSQYLCASSELLATHGNTIYFGEGSWLTVV.

This chain joins TRBV11-3 and TRBJ2-7; D gene ambiguous. Trimming stripped 4 bases from V and 3 bases from J, with 25 bases between. Germline values: CDR1 SGHNT, CDR2 YENEEA. The CDR3 spans 18 residues. The CDR3 spells CASSSKSYYRSSSYEQYF. CDR3 coding DNA: TGTGCCAGCAGCTCTAAATCTTACTACCGGTCATCTAGCTACGAGCAGTACTTC.

The chain links TRBV9 to TRBJ1-5, with 8 nucleotides matching TRBD1. The germline CDR1 and CDR2 sequences are SGDLS and YYNGEE. This CDR3 contains 17 residues. V gave up 4 bases and J gave up 5 bases; unmatched junction bases: 14. The CDR3 DNA follows: TGTGCCAGCAGCCACAGGGGGAAAATTCAATTTTATCAGCCCCAGCATTTT. Amino acids: CASSHRGKIQFYQPQHF. The full variable domain, completed using reference TRBV9 and TRBJ1-5, is DSGVTQTPKHLITATGQRVTLRCSPRSGDLSVYWYQQSLDQGLQFLIQYYNGEERAKGNILERFSAQQFPDLHSELNLSSLELGDSALYFCASSHRGKIQFYQPQHFGDGTRLSIL.

This clone appeared a few times. The V and J genes are TRBV15 and TRBJ2-7, with 7 bases aligning to TRBD1. CDR3 length: 13 amino acids. Trimming cost V 3 bases and J 2 bases; bases outside gene matches: 1. Germline values: CDR1 LNHNV, CDR2 YYDKDF (reference sequence). This chain's CDR3 is CATSRGQPYEQYF. The CDR3 DNA is TGTGCCACCAGCAGGGGACAGCCCTACGAGCAGTACTTC. Variable domain in full (rest from reference TRBV15 and TRBJ2-7): DAMVIQNPRYQVTQFGKPVTLSCSQTLNHNVMYWYQQKSSQAPKLLFHYYDKDFNNEADTPDNFQSRRPNTSFCFLDIRSPGLGDTAMYLCATSRGQPYEQYFGPGTRLTVT.

The chain joins TRBV14 to TRBJ2-3; TRBD2 matches 11 bases. Germline lookup yields CDR1 SGHDN and CDR2 FVKESK. The CDR3 extends over 16 amino acids. V trimming: 4 bases; J trimming: 1 base; junction bases outside the gene matches: 4. CDR3 sequence reads: CASSPGTSGRTDTQYF. CDR3 nucleotide sequence: TGTGCCAGCAGCCCAGGGACTAGCGGTCGCACAGATACGCAGTATTTT.

The CDR3 spells CASSLLGRQETQYF. CDR3 bases: TGTGCCAGCAGTTTACTGGGCCGTCAAGAGACCCAGTACTTC. The chain combines TRBV27 with TRBJ2-5; no clear D. Germline V gives CDR1 MNHEY, CDR2 SMNVEV (reference sequence). Trimming left V 2 bases short and J 2 bases short, with 9 bases between. The CDR3 extends over 14 amino acids.

A few counts support this clone. V gene TRBV7-2 combines with J gene TRBJ2-1; TRBD2 matches at 9 bases. Unmatched junction bases numbered 10, after V lost 5 bases and J lost 8 bases. Germline CDR1 and CDR2: SGHTA and FQGNSA. The CDR3 length is 15 residues. CDR3 protein: CASSQSTGLAYEQFF. The CDR3 region has the DNA TGTGCCAGCAGCCAGAGCACGGGACTAGCTTATGAGCAGTTCTTC.

The chain recombines TRBV10-3 with TRBJ2-7; weak D call: TRBD1 (6 bases). CDR1 ENHRY and CDR2 SYGVKD come from the germline V gene. The V gene lost 6 bases and the J gene lost 3 bases, with 18 bases spanning the gap. The length of the CDR3 is 15 residues. In DNA, the CDR3 is TGTGCCATCAGGCCGCAGGGGCCCCGGGGCTACGAGCAGTACTTC. This sequence encodes CAIRPQGPRGYEQYF.

The rearrangement joins TRBV30 to TRBJ2-3; D is possibly TRBD1 (6 bases). V shed 2 bases and J shed 6 bases, with 12 bases lying between them. The V gene's germline CDR1 is GTSNPN and CDR2 SVGIG (reference sequence). The CDR3 contains 13 residues. The CDR3 spells CAWSRLTGDTQYF. The CDR3 DNA is TGTGCCTGGAGTCGCCTAACAGGGGATACGCAGTATTTT.

The rearrangement uses TRBV2 and TRBJ1-2, with 7 bases that match TRBD1. Trimming removed 9 bases from V and 2 bases from J; junction bases left unmatched: 6. CDR3 length: 13 amino acids. From germline, CDR1 is SNHLY and CDR2 FYNNEI. The DNA of the CDR3 is TGTGCCAGTAGGGGACAGTCGAACTATGGCTACACCTTC. As protein: CASRGQSNYGYTF.

This clone was observed once. V and J are TRBV28 and TRBJ1-1, with D maybe TRBD1 (6 bases). There are 14 residues in the CDR3. Germline assignment: CDR1 MDHEN and CDR2 SYDVKM. V shed 5 bases and J shed 13 bases, with 23 bases lying between them. CDR3 loop: CASSTRKRTAFGFF. As DNA, the CDR3 is TGTGCCAGCAGTACTCGCAAAAGGACAGCCTTTGGTTTCTTT.

This clone occurred a few times. V and J are TRBV19 and TRBJ1-1; 11 bases are a match to TRBD1. This CDR3 has 15 amino acids. Germline V lookup: CDR1 LNHDA, CDR2 SQIVND (reference sequence). J was trimmed by 8 bases and V by 5 bases; bases with no gene match: 10. The CDR3 DNA reads TGTGCCAGTAGTGTTTCCGGACAGGGGGCTTTCGAAGCTTTCTTT. It specifies CASSVSGQGAFEAFF.